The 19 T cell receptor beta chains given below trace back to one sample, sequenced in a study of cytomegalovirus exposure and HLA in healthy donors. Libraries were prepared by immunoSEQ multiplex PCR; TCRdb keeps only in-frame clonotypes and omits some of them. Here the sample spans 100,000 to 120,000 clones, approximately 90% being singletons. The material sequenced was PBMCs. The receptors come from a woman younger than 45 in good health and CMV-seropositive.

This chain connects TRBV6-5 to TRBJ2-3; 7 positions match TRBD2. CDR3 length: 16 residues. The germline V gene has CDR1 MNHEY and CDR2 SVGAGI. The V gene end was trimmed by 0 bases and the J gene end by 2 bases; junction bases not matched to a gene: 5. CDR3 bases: TGTGCCAGCAGTTACTCCCAGGGAGGGTTCACAGATACGCAGTATTTT. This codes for CASSYSQGGFTDTQYF.

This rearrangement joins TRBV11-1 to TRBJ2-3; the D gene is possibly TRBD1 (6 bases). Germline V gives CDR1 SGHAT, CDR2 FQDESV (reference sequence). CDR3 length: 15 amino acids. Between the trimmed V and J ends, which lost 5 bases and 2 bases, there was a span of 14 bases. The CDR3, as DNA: TGTGCCAGCAGCGGCCGGGACACCTTCACAGATACGCAGTATTTT. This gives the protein CASSGRDTFTDTQYF.

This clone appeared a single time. The CDR3 DNA is TGTGCCAGCAGCTTAGTCGGGACAGGATATTACGAGCAGTACTTC. This gives the protein CASSLVGTGYYEQYF. This chain uses TRBV11-2 with TRBJ2-7; 8 bases are shared with TRBD1. Trimming took 1 base from V and 4 from J; bases not matched to a gene: 6. Germline CDR1 is SGHAT and CDR2 is FQNNGV. CDR3 length: 15 residues.

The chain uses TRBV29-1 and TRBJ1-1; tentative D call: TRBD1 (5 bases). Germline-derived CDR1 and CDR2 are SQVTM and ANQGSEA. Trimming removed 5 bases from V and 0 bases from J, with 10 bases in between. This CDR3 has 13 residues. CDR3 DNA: TGCAGCGTTTCTGACAGCATGAACACTGAAGCTTTCTTT. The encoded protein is CSVSDSMNTEAFF.

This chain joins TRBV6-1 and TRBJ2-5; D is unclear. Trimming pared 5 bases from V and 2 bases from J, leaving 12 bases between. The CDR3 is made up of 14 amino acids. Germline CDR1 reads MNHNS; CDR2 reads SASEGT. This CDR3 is CASSPRGSQETQYF. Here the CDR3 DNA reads TGTGCCAGCAGTCCCCGCGGCAGTCAAGAGACCCAGTACTTC.

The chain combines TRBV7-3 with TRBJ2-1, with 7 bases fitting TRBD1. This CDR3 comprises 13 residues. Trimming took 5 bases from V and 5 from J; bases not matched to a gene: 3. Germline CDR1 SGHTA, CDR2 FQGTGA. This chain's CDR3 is CASSKTGHNEQFF. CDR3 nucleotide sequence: TGTGCCAGCAGCAAGACAGGGCACAATGAGCAGTTCTTC.

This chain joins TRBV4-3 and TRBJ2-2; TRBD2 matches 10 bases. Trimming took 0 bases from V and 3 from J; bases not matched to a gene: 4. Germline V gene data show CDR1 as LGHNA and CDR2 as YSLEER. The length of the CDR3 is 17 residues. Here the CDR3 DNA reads TGCGCCAGCAGCCAAGATAGAAGCGGGGGGGACACCGGGGAGCTGTTTTTT. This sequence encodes CASSQDRSGGDTGELFF.

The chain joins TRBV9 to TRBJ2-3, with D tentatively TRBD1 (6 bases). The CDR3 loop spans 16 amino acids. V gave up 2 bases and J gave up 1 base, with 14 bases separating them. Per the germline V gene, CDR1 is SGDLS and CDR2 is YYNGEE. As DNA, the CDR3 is TGTGCCAGCAGCGTCGCTCCAGGGACACGCACAGATACGCAGTATTTT. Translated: CASSVAPGTRTDTQYF.

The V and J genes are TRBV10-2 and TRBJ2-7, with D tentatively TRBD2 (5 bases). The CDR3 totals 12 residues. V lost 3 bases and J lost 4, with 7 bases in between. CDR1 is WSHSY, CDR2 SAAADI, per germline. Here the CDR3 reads CASSEGRYEQYF. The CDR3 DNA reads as TGCGCCAGCAGTGAAGGGAGATACGAGCAGTACTTC.

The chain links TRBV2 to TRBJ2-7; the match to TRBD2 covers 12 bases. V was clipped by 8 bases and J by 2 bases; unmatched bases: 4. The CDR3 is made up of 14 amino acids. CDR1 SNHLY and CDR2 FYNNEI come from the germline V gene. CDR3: CASHSSGRAYEQYF. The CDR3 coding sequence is TGTGCCAGCCACTCTAGCGGGAGGGCCTACGAGCAGTACTTC. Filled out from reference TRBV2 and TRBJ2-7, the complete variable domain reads EPEVTQTPSHQVTQMGQEVILRCVPISNHLYFYWYRQILGQKVEFLVSFYNNEISEKSEIFDDQFSVERPDGSNFTLKIRSTKLEDSAMYFCASHSSGRAYEQYFGPGTRLTVT.

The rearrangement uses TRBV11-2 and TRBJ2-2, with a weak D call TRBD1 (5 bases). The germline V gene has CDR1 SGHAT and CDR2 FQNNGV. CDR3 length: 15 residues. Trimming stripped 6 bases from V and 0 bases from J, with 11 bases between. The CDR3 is CASRGVGPNTGELFF. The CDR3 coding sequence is TGTGCCAGCAGGGGTGTGGGGCCGAACACCGGGGAGCTGTTTTTT.

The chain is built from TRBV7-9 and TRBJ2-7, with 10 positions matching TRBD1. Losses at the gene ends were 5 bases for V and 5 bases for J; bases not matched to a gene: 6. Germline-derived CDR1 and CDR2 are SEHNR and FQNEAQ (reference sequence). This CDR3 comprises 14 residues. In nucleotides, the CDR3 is TGTGCCAGCAGCCGAGACAGGGGGCGCGACGAGCAGTACTTC. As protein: CASSRDRGRDEQYF.

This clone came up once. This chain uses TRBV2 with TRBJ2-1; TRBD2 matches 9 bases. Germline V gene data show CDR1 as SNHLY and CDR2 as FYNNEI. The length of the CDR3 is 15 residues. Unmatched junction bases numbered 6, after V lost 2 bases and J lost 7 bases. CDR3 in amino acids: CASSERSGRGNEQFF. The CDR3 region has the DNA TGTGCCAGCAGTGAACGTAGCGGGAGAGGTAATGAGCAGTTCTTC.

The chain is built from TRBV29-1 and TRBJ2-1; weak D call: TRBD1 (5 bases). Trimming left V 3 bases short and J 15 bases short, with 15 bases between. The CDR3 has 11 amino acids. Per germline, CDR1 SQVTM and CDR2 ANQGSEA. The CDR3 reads CSVEVGPQGFF. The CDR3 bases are TGCAGCGTTGAGGTCGGCCCGCAGGGGTTCTTC.

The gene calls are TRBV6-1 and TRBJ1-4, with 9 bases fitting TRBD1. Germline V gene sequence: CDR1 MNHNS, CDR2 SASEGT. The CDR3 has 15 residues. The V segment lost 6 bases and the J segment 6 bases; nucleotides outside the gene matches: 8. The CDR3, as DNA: TGTGCCAGCAGAGGACAGGGGAGTTCGTATGAAAAACTGTTTTTT. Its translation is CASRGQGSSYEKLFF.

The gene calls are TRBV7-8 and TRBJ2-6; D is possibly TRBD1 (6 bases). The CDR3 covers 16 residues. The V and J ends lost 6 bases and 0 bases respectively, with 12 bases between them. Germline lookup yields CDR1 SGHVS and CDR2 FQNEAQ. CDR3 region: CASSGDILSGANVLTF. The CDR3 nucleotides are TGTGCCAGCAGTGGGGACATCCTCTCTGGGGCCAACGTCCTGACTTTC.

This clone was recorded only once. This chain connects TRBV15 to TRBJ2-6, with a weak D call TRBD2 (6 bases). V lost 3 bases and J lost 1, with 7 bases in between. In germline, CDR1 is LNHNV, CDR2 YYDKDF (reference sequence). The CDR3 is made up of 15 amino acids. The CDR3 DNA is TGTGCCACCAGCAGCAGCGGGTCTGGGGCCAACGTCCTGACTTTC. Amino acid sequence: CATSSSGSGANVLTF.

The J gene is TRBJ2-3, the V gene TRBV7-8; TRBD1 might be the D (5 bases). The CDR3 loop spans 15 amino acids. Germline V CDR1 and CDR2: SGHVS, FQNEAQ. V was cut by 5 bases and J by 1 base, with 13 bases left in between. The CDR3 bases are TGTGCCAGCAGCCCCCCAGGGAAACGCACAGATACGCAGTATTTT. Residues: CASSPPGKRTDTQYF.

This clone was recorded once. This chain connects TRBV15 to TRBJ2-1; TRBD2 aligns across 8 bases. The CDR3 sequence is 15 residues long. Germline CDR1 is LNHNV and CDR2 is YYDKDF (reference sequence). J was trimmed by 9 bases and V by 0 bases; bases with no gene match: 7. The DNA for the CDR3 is TGTGCCACCAGCAGAGAGTTAGGACTAGCAGTTGAGCAGTTCTTC. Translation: CATSRELGLAVEQFF. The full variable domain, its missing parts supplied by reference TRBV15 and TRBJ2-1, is DAMVIQNPRYQVTQFGKPVTLSCSQTLNHNVMYWYQQKSSQAPKLLFHYYDKDFNNEADTPDNFQSRRPNTSFCFLDIRSPGLGDTAMYLCATSRELGLAVEQFFGPGTRLTVL.